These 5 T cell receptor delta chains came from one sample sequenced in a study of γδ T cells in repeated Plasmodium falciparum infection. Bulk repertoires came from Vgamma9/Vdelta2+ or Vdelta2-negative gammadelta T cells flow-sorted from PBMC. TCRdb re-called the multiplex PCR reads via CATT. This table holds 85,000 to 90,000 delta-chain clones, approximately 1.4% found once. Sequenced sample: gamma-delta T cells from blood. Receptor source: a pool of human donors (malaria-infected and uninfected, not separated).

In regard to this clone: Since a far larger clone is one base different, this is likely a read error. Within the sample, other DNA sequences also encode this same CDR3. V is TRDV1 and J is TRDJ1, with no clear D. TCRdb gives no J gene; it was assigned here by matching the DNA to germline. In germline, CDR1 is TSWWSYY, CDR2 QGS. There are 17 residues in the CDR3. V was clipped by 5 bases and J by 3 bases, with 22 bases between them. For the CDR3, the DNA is TGTGCTCTTGGGACAGAGGGTTCCCTGAGATTCGCCGATAAACTCATCTTT. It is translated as CALGTEGSLRFADKLIF.

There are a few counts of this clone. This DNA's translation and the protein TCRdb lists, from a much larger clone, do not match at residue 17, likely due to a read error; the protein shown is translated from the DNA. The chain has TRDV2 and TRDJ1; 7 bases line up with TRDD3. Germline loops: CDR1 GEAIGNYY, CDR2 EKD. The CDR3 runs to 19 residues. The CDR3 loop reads CACEPLKGRGMDGTDKPIF. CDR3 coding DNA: TGTGCCTGTGAACCTCTTAAGGGCCGGGGGATGGATGGGACCGATAAACCCATCTTT.

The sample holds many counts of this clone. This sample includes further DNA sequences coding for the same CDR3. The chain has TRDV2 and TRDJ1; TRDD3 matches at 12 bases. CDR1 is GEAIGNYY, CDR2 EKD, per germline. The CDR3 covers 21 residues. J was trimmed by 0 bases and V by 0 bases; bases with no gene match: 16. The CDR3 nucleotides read TGTGCCTGTGACACCGAATGCACTGGGGGATACAACGGAGGGTACACCGATAAACTCATCTTT. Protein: CACDTECTGGYNGGYTDKLIF.

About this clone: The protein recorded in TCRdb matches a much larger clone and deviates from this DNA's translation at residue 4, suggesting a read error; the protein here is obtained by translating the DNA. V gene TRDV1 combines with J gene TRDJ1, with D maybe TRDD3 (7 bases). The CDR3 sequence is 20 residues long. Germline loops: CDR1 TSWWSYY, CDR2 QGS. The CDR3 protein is CALPLARLRDTLPNTDKLIF. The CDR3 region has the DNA TGTGCCCTTCCCCTCGCGCGTCTTAGGGATACTTTACCTAACACCGATAAACTCATCTTT.

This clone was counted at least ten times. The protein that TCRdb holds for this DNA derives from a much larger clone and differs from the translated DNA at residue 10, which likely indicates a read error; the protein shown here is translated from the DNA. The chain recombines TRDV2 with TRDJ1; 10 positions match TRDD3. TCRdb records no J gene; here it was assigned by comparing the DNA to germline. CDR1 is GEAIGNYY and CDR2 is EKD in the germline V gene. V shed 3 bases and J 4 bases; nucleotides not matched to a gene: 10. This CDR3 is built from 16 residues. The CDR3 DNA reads TGTGCCTGTGACTCCTTACTGGGGGATGCCCACGATAAACTCATCTTT. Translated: CACDSLLGDAHDKLIF.